Each of the 5 T cell receptor beta chains below was sequenced from the same sample in a study of regulatory T cells. General observations from the study: In CD3G-deficient patients, conventional CD4+ T cells were enriched for hydrophobic CDR3 residues at positions 6 and 7.

Amplification used 52 TRBV primers and 13 TRBJ primers. Profiling relied on immunoSEQ multiplex PCR, and the TCRdb table lists in-frame clones only, not all of them. The sample has almost 30,000 clones, around 90% seen once. Their recognized antigens are unknown. The sample was conventional CD4+ T cells sorted from blood. These receptors all come from a person under 35 with CD3G deficiency.

The chain employs TRBV5-1 and TRBJ2-3; TRBD2 matches at 9 bases. Germline CDR1 SGHRS, CDR2 YFSETQ. The trim removed 2 bases at V and 2 bases at J, leaving 9 bases unmatched. CDR3 length: 17 residues. The CDR3 loop is CASSFGLARGPTDTQYF. For the CDR3, the DNA is TGCGCCAGCAGCTTCGGACTAGCGAGAGGGCCCACAGATACGCAGTATTTT.

The chain recombines TRBV5-1 with TRBJ2-1; TRBD1 aligns across 12 bases. Germline assignment: CDR1 SGHRS and CDR2 YFSETQ. J was trimmed by 6 bases and V by 0 bases; bases with no gene match: 4. CDR3 length equals 16 residues. Here the CDR3 DNA reads TGCGCCAGCAGCTTGGGAGGGACAGGGGGCTTCAATGAGCAGTTCTTC. Translation: CASSLGGTGGFNEQFF.

The chain couples TRBV28 to TRBJ2-5; 9 positions agree with TRBD2. CDR1 MDHEN and CDR2 SYDVKM come from the germline V gene. The CDR3 spans 14 residues. J lost 4 bases, V lost 6 bases, and 6 bases had no gene match. CDR3 sequence: CASSLLAGPETQYF. The DNA of the CDR3 is TGTGCCAGCAGCCTGCTAGCGGGGCCAGAGACCCAGTACTTC.

The count of this clone is one. The chain combines TRBV5-1 with TRBJ2-7; D possibly uses TRBD1 or TRBD2 (6 bases each). The CDR3 spans 14 residues. Germline V lookup: CDR1 SGHRS, CDR2 YFSETQ. The V gene lost 3 bases and the J gene lost 6 bases, with 16 bases spanning the gap. CDR3 amino acids: CASSSDAGGGEQYF. In DNA form, the CDR3 reads TGCGCCAGCAGCTCGGACGCCGGAGGGGGCGAGCAGTACTTC.

CDR3: CASSPDRAVNYGYTF. The DNA for the CDR3 is TGTGCCAGCTCACCGGACAGGGCAGTCAACTATGGCTACACCTTC. The genes are TRBV18 and TRBJ1-2; 8 nucleotides match TRBD1. J lost 2 bases, V lost 3 bases, and 5 bases had no gene match. The CDR3 extends over 15 amino acids. The germline V gene has CDR1 KGHSH and CDR2 LQKENI.